This TCR beta chain is from a study of blood T cell repertoires in COVID-19 (dated by TCRdb to 2020 to 2022). Study-level background: Collaborator samples came from the United States, Italy and Spain and covered acute and convalescent phases of COVID-19. The prospective study material was composed of cDNA or gDNA derived from T cells, B-cell-depleted T cells, or PBMCs. Deeply sampled blood TCRbeta repertoires from subjects exposed to, actively infected with, or recovered from COVID-19 were included in the dataset. The repertoires were released in a freely available public database intended as a resource for research on the immune response to SARS-CoV-2. Samples came from the ongoing ImmuneRACE study (first 160 participants) plus 1,254 subjects from 6 global collaborators. Sample metadata almost always included a de-identified subject ID, COVID-19 status, age in years and sex. HLA class I and class II types, where available, came from metadata supplied by the sample provider rather than from assay-based typing.

General findings and caveats noted by the study authors: Clinical and demographic metadata were provided uncurated, with the amount varying by source and participant.

This clone appeared a few times. Its antigen is still unknown. No base qualities exist here, and no much larger clone lies one base off it. The immunoSEQ Assay, a bias-controlled multiplex PCR, was used to amplify TCRbeta CDR3 regions from genomic DNA. The original pipeline was this. Nucleated cell counts per sample were estimated from amplification of reference gene primers within the assay. To quantify the absolute abundance of each unique TCRbeta CDR3 rearrangement, sequence reads were collapsed and filtered. For each sample, productive Simpson clonality was calculated as the square root of Simpson's diversity index across productive rearrangements. TCRdb's version of the immuneACCESS table is confined to in-frame rearrangements and falls short of the full clone set. An unresolved V gene accounts for under half of the shortfall where checked; the remainder is of unknown origin. The DNA was the basis for D and trimming; V, J and clone size are from that table. The sample table shows 150,000 to 200,000 clones, and approximately 89% are seen once. Clones ranked in the top ten supply approximately 0.8% of the sample.

Participants in the prospective study were enrolled through a virtual design, were aged roughly 18 to 100 years, and lived in 24 United States geographic areas. Cohort assignment in the prospective study relied on participant-reported clinical history from a screening survey and a study questionnaire. ImmuneRACE Cohort 3 recovered participants were defined by two consecutive negative NP/OP PCR tests, healthcare professional clearance, or symptom resolution. In the prospective study, whole blood, serum and a nasopharyngeal or oropharyngeal swab were collected from each participant by mobile phlebotomists. Over a roughly 2-month period, participants in the prospective study had the option of providing additional blood draws and questionnaires. Blood samples from the prospective study were shipped frozen or at room temperature prior to DNA extraction. The V end loses 1 base and the J end loses 4 bases, and a stretch of 8 bases separates them. The cysteine opens and the phenylalanine closes a CDR3 of 13 amino acids. Only the CDR3 DNA is retained, 39 bases long and in frame from the first base. CDR1 and CDR2 were assigned from the germline V gene (reference sequence) as GTSNPN and SVGIG.

The chain joins TRBV30 to TRBJ1-5; no D gene call is confident. The TCR was taken from a woman between 18 and 30 years old who had recovered from COVID-19. The sample comprised PBMCs or T cells enriched from blood (not recorded which). The DNA reads as follows: TGTGCCTGGAGTGGCAGATGGAATCAGCCCCAGCATTTT. Its product reads: CAWSGRWNQPQHF.